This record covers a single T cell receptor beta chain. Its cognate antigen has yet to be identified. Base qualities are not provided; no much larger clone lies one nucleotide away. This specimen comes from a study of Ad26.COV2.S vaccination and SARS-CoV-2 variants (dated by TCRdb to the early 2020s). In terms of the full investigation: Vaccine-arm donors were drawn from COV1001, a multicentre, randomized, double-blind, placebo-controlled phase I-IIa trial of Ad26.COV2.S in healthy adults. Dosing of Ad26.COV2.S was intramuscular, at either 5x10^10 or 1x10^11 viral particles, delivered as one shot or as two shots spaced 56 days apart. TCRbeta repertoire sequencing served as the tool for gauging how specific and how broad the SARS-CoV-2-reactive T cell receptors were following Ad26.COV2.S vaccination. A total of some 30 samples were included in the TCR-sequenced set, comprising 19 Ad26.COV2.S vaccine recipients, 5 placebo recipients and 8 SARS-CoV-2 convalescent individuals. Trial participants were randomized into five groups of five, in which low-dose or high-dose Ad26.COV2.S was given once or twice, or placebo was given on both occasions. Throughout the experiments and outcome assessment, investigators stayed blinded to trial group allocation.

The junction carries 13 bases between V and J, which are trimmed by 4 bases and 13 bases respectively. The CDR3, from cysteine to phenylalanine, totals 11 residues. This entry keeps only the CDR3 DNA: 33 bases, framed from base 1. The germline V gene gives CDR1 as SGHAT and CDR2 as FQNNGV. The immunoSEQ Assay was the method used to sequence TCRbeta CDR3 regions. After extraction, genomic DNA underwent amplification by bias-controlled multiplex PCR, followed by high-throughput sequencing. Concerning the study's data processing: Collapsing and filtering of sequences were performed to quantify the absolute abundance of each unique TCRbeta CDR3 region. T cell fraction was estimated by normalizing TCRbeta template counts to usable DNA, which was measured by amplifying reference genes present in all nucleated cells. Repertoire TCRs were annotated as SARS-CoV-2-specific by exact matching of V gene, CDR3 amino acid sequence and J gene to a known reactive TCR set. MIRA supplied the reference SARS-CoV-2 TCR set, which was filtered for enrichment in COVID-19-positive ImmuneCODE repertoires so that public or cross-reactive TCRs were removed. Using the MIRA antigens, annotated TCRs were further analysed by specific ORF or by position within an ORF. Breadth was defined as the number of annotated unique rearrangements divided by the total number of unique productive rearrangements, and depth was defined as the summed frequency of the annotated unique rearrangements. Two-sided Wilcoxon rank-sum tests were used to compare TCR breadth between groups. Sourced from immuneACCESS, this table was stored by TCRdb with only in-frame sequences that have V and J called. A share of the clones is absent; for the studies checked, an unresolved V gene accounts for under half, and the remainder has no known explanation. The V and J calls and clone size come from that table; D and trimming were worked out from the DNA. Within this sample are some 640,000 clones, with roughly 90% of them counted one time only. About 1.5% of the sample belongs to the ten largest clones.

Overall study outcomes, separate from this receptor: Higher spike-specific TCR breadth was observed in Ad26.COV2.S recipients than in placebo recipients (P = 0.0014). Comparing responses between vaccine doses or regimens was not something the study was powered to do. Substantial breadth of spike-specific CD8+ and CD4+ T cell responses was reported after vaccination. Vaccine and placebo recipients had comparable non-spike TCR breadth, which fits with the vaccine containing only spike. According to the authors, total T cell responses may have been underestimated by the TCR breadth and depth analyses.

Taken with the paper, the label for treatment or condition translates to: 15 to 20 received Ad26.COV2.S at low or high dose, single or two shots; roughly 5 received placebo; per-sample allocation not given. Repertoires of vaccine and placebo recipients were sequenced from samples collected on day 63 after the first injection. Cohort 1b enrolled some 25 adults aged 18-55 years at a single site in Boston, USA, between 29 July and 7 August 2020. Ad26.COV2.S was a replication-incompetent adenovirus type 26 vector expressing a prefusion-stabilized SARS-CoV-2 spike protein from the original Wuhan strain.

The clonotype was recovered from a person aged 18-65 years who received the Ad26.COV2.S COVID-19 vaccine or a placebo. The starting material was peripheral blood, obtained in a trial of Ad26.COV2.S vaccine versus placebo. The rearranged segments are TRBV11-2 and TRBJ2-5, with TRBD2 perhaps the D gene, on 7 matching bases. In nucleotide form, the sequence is TGTGCCAGCAGCTCGGGGGGACACCTGTACTTC. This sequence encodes CASSSGGHLYF. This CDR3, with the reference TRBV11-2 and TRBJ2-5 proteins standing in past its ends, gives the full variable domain EAGVAQSPRYKIIEKRQSVAFWCNPISGHATLYWYQQILGQGPKLLIQFQNNGVVDDSQLPKDRFSAERLKGVDSTLKIQPAKLEDSAVYLCASSSGGHLYFGPGTRLLVL.